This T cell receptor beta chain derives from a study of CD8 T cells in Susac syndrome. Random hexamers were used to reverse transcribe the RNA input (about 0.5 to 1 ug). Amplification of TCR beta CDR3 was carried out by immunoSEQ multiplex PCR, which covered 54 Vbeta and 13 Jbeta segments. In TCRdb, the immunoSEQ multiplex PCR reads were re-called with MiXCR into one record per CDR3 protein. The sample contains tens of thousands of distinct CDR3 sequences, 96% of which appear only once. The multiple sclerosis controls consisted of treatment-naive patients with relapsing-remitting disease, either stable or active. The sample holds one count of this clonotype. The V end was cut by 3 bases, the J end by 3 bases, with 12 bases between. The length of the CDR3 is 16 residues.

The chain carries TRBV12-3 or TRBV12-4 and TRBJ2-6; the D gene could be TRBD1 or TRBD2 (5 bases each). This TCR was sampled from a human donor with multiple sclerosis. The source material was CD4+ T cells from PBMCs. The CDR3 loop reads CASSFEGSSGANVLTF. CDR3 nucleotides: TGTGCCAGCAGTTTTGAGGGGAGTAGTGGGGCCAACGTCCTGACTTTC.